This entry lists 31 T cell receptor beta chains sequenced from one sample in a study of blood T cell repertoires in COVID-19 (TCRdb year 2020). Library prep was done by the immunoSEQ multiplex PCR assay. The table comes from immuneACCESS by way of TCRdb, which keeps in-frame sequences with V and J called. Part of the clones is missing from these tables; in studies checked, under half for an unresolved V gene and the rest for unknown reasons. The sample table records approximately 290,000 clones; around 90% of these occur just once. About 1.1% of the sample lies in the top ten. The specimen was PBMCs or T cells enriched from blood (not recorded which). The receptors come from a woman aged 25 to 45 who had recovered from COVID-19.

This chain links TRBV19 with TRBJ1-1; D gene uncertain. The V and J ends lost 1 base and 5 bases respectively, with 11 bases between them. This CDR3 region has 14 residues. Per the germline V gene, CDR1 is LNHDA and CDR2 is SQIVND (reference sequence). This chain's CDR3 is CASSIARTYTEAFF. The CDR3 DNA reads as TGTGCCAGTAGTATAGCCCGGACTTATACTGAAGCTTTCTTT. The complete variable domain, with remaining parts taken from reference TRBV19 and TRBJ1-1, reads DGGITQSPKYLFRKEGQNVTLSCEQNLNHDAMYWYRQDPGQGLRLIYYSQIVNDFQKGDIAEGYSVSREKKESFPLTVTSAQKNPTAFYLCASSIARTYTEAFFGQGTRLTVV.

CDR3 loop: CASSGPTGEQYF. DNA for the CDR3: TGTGCCAGCAGCGGGCCTACAGGGGAGCAGTACTTC. The genes are TRBV11-3 and TRBJ2-7; possible D gene TRBD1, 6 bases. CDR3 size: 12 residues. Germline V gene lookup returns CDR1 SGHNT and CDR2 YENEEA. Trimming cost V 5 bases and J 7 bases, with 12 bases left between them.

Notes on this clone: The junction differs from germline at one of its ends, possibly a read error. This chain links TRBV3-1 (or the pseudogene TRBV3-2) with TRBJ1-5, with 9 bases fitting TRBD1. Germline-derived CDR1 and CDR2 are LGHDT and YNNKEL (reference sequence). The CDR3 is made up of 19 amino acids. CDR3: CVSSQVPGTGSVGNQPQHF. CDR3 nucleotide sequence: TGTGTCAGCAGCCAAGTACCCGGGACAGGGTCGGTAGGCAATCAGCCCCAGCATTTT.

In its sample, this clone was seen once. This rearrangement joins TRBV6-5 to TRBJ2-7; D unclear. The CDR3 totals 13 residues. Trimming pared 0 bases from V and 3 bases from J, leaving 6 bases between. From germline, CDR1 is MNHEY and CDR2 SVGAGI. CDR3 sequence: CASSYSRSYEQYF. As DNA, the CDR3 is TGTGCCAGCAGTTACTCGAGAAGCTACGAGCAGTACTTC.

This clone was picked up one time. The V and J genes are TRBV5-6 and TRBJ1-5; a possible D gene is TRBD1 (6 bases). V shed 5 bases and J shed 0 bases, with 9 bases lying between them. Germline-derived CDR1 and CDR2 are SGHDT and YYEEEE. This CDR3 contains 14 residues. This CDR3 is CASSGGYSNQPQHF. Here the CDR3 DNA reads TGTGCCAGCAGTGGGGGCTATAGCAATCAGCCCCAGCATTTT. Based on the CDR3 plus reference TRBV5-6 and TRBJ1-5, the full variable domain is DAGVTQSPTHLIKTRGQQVTLRCSPKSGHDTVSWYQQALGQGPQFIFQYYEEEERQRGNFPDRFSGHQFPNYSSELNVNALLLGDSALYLCASSGGYSNQPQHFGDGTRLSIL.

This sequence joins TRBV27 and TRBJ1-1; a weak D match, TRBD1 (5 bases). Germline CDR1 is MNHEY and CDR2 is SMNVEV (reference sequence). The CDR3 is 13 amino acids. V was cut by 5 bases and J by 5 bases, with 12 bases left in between. CDR3 DNA sequence: TGTGCCAGCAGTATAGGGGTTGGGACTGAAGCTTTCTTT. Translated: CASSIGVGTEAFF.

Points on this clone: Other DNA sequences in this sample translate to the same CDR3. The chain links TRBV19 to TRBJ2-7, with D perhaps TRBD1 (6 bases). In germline, CDR1 is LNHDA, CDR2 SQIVND (reference sequence). With 5 bases removed from V and 3 bases from J, the gap between germline ends came to 8 bases. The CDR3 consists of 12 residues. In DNA, the CDR3 is TGTGCCAGTAGTCCACAGGGCTACGAGCAGTACTTC. Its protein is CASSPQGYEQYF.

Notes on this clone: Other DNA sequences in the same sample also yield this CDR3. The V and J genes are TRBV30 and TRBJ1-5; D is undetermined. V was pared by 0 bases and J by 0 bases, with 9 bases between. The V gene's germline CDR1 is GTSNPN and CDR2 SVGIG (reference sequence). This CDR3 region has 15 residues. The CDR3 DNA reads as TGTGCCTGGAGTGTGGGAGCGTATAGCAATCAGCCCCAGCATTTT. Encoded protein: CAWSVGAYSNQPQHF.

The chain employs TRBV28 and TRBJ1-2; 7 positions match TRBD1. This CDR3 has 13 amino acids. Germline V gene lookup returns CDR1 MDHEN and CDR2 SYDVKM. V lost 2 bases to trimming and J lost 9 bases; unmatched junction nucleotides: 6. The CDR3 nucleotides read TGTGCCAGCAGTTTACTGACAGGGTATAGCTACACCTTC. Its protein product is CASSLLTGYSYTF.

CDR3 nucleotides: TGTGCCAGCAGAGGTAGCGTCGATACGCAGTATTTT. This gives the protein CASRGSVDTQYF. The V and J genes are TRBV2 and TRBJ2-3, with D perhaps TRBD2 (5 bases). CDR1 is SNHLY and CDR2 is FYNNEI in the germline V gene. The length of the CDR3 is 12 residues. The V end lost 6 bases, the J end lost 6 bases, and 10 bases lay between the germline ends.

The chain links TRBV2 to TRBJ2-1; D is ambiguous. Germline assignment: CDR1 SNHLY and CDR2 FYNNEI. Trimming took 2 bases from V and 1 from J, leaving 3 bases between them. This CDR3 has 13 residues. CDR3 sequence (DNA): TGTGCCAGCAGTGAACTGTCCTACAATGAGCAGTTCTTC. It yields the protein CASSELSYNEQFF.

This clone was seen just once. This sequence joins TRBV6-2 or TRBV6-3 and TRBJ2-7, with 9 positions matching TRBD1. Germline CDR1 MNHEY, CDR2 SVGEGT. The CDR3 consists of 14 residues. Trimming took 2 bases from V and 6 from J; bases not matched to a gene: 5. The CDR3 is CASSYPGQGSEQYF. The CDR3 DNA reads TGTGCCAGCAGTTACCCGGGACAGGGTAGCGAGCAGTACTTC.

V gene TRBV2 combines with J gene TRBJ1-5; 7 nucleotides agree with TRBD1. Trimming took 6 bases from V and 6 from J; bases not matched to a gene: 8. CDR3 size: 14 residues. In germline, CDR1 is SNHLY, CDR2 FYNNEI. The chain's CDR3 is CASRMNRGAQPQHF. The CDR3 bases are TGTGCCAGCAGAATGAACAGGGGTGCTCAGCCCCAGCATTTT.

V gene TRBV28 combines with J gene TRBJ2-7, with 14 bases lining up with TRBD2. Germline V lookup: CDR1 MDHEN, CDR2 SYDVKM. The CDR3 contains 20 residues. Losses at the gene ends were 4 bases for V and 5 bases for J; bases not matched to a gene: 19. In nucleotides, the CDR3 is TGTGCCAGCAGTTCTCCGGGACTAGCGGGAGAAGGGAGCACGTTCCACGAGCAGTACTTC. This codes for CASSSPGLAGEGSTFHEQYF.

The J gene is TRBJ1-5, the V gene TRBV10-3, with TRBD1 as a possible D gene (6 bases). Germline V lookup: CDR1 ENHRY, CDR2 SYGVKD. V was cut by 3 bases and J by 2 bases, with 17 bases left in between. This CDR3 is built from 17 residues. CDR3 region: CAISDTTGGMGNQPQHF. The CDR3 DNA is TGTGCCATCAGTGATACTACGGGGGGCATGGGCAATCAGCCCCAGCATTTT.

The J gene is TRBJ2-2, the V gene TRBV19; D unresolved. Germline V gene lookup returns CDR1 LNHDA and CDR2 SQIVND (reference sequence). The CDR3 runs 15 residues. Between the trimmed V and J ends, which lost 2 bases and 5 bases, there was a span of 12 bases. The CDR3 reads CASSIRSQPTGELFF. In DNA, the CDR3 is TGTGCCAGTAGTATAAGGAGTCAGCCTACCGGGGAGCTGTTTTTT.

This clone appeared once. The V gene is TRBV28, the J gene TRBJ1-1; D perhaps matches TRBD1 (5 bases). Trimming took 3 bases from V and 3 from J, leaving 8 bases between them. CDR3 length: 13 amino acids. From germline, CDR1 is MDHEN and CDR2 SYDVKM. CDR3 region: CASSFPGDTEAFF. The DNA of the CDR3 is TGTGCCAGCAGTTTCCCGGGGGACACTGAAGCTTTCTTT.

The rearrangement uses TRBV15 and TRBJ1-4; possibly TRBD1 for D (5 bases). Between the trimmed V and J ends, which lost 4 bases and 8 bases, there was a span of 14 bases. Germline CDR1 LNHNV, CDR2 YYDKDF (reference sequence). The CDR3 sequence is 14 residues long. The CDR3 protein is CATSKERGREKLFF. The CDR3 nucleotides are TGTGCCACCAGCAAAGAGCGGGGCCGAGAAAAACTGTTTTTT.

This clone appeared once. The V gene is TRBV6-1, the J gene TRBJ1-6; no definite D call. Germline CDR1 and CDR2: MNHNS and SASEGT. The CDR3 loop spans 13 amino acids. Trimming removed 3 bases from V and 7 bases from J, with 7 bases in between. The CDR3 bases are TGTGCCAGCAGTGATCAGTACAATTCACCCCTCCACTTT. Residues: CASSDQYNSPLHF.

The J gene is TRBJ2-2, the V gene TRBV13; unclear D gene. The CDR3 runs to 15 residues. Between the trimmed V and J ends, which lost 7 bases and 6 bases, there was a span of 18 bases. Per the germline V gene, CDR1 is PRHDT and CDR2 is FYEKMQ (reference sequence). As DNA, the CDR3 is TGTGCCAGCACCCAACCCGCAGCGTCGGCCGGGGAGCTGTTTTTT. It codes for CASTQPAASAGELFF. The whole variable domain, remainder taken from reference TRBV13 and TRBJ2-2, is AAGVIQSPRHLIKEKRETATLKCYPIPRHDTVYWYQQGPGQDPQFLISFYEKMQSDKGSIPDRFSAQQFSDYHSELNMSSLELGDSALYFCASTQPAASAGELFFGEGSRLTVL.

CDR3 residues: CASSPGQGVERELFF. CDR3 nucleotide sequence: TGTGCCAGCAGTCCGGGACAGGGCGTTGAAAGGGAGCTGTTTTTT. V is TRBV28 and J is TRBJ2-2; 9 bases map to TRBD1. V lost 5 bases to trimming and J lost 9 bases; unmatched junction nucleotides: 10. The germline V gene encodes CDR1 MDHEN and CDR2 SYDVKM. The CDR3 is made up of 15 amino acids.

The table lists this clone with a count of one. The CDR3 DNA reads as TGTGCCAGCAGCTTGCCCTTGGAGACCCAGTACTTC. Amino acids: CASSLPLETQYF. This chain joins TRBV5-4 and TRBJ2-5, with D unresolved. There are 12 residues in the CDR3. V was clipped by 1 base and J by 5 bases, with 6 bases between them. Germline CDR1 and CDR2: SGHNT and YYREEE (reference sequence).

This clone occurred once. The chain joins TRBV5-1 to TRBJ2-2, with 12 nucleotides matching TRBD2. Per germline, CDR1 SGHRS and CDR2 YFSETQ. The V and J ends lost 0 bases and 4 bases, in that order; junction bases with no gene match: 4. The CDR3 has 17 residues. CDR3 sequence: CASSLDLAGGVTGELFF. The CDR3 nucleotides are TGCGCCAGCAGCTTGGATCTAGCGGGAGGGGTCACCGGGGAGCTGTTTTTT.

The chain has TRBV4-2 and TRBJ2-7, with TRBD2 matching 11 bases. Trimming removed 2 bases from V and 0 bases from J; junction bases left unmatched: 9. The CDR3 is 18 residues long. Germline values: CDR1 LGHNA, CDR2 YNFKEQ. The chain's CDR3 is CASSQTGLAGESSYEQYF. The DNA for the CDR3 is TGTGCCAGCAGCCAAACTGGACTAGCGGGTGAAAGCTCCTACGAGCAGTACTTC.

The V call is TRBV4-1, the J call TRBJ1-2; 7 bases are a match to TRBD1. The CDR3 is 16 residues long. Germline-derived CDR1 and CDR2 are MGHRA and YSYEKL. With V trimmed by 2 bases and J by 4 bases, 10 bases remained unmatched. CDR3 amino acids: CASSQTDRAGTYGYTF. The CDR3 coding sequence is TGCGCCAGCAGCCAAACAGACAGGGCGGGGACCTATGGCTACACCTTC.

The chain employs TRBV7-3 and TRBJ2-1; 7 bases match TRBD2. Germline V gene sequence: CDR1 SGHTA, CDR2 FQGTGA. With 6 bases clipped from V and 5 bases from J, the junction kept 7 bases outside the gene matches. This CDR3 is built from 14 residues. CDR3 loop: CASRPTSVNNEQFF. CDR3 DNA sequence: TGTGCCAGCAGACCCACTAGCGTGAACAATGAGCAGTTCTTC.

As to this clone: A much larger clone differs by one base, so this may be a read error. CDR3 residues: CVTSRETGGSDTQYF. The CDR3 DNA reads as TGTGTCACCAGCAGAGAGACAGGGGGCTCAGATACGCAGTATTTT. This chain uses TRBV15 with TRBJ2-3; 10 bases align to TRBD1. The CDR3 contains 15 residues. Germline V gene data show CDR1 as LNHNV and CDR2 as YYDKDF (reference sequence).

This chain joins TRBV6-5 and TRBJ1-1, with D hard to call. This CDR3 is 14 amino acids long. V lost 8 bases and J 11 bases, leaving 24 bases between the germline ends. CDR1 MNHEY and CDR2 SVGAGI come from the germline V gene. The CDR3 loop reads CASSSGGWEVAAFF. The CDR3 nucleotides are TGTGCCAGCTCCAGCGGAGGGTGGGAGGTCGCGGCTTTCTTT.

This chain joins TRBV19 and TRBJ2-1; TRBD2 is a possible D gene (5 bases). The germline gives CDR1 LNHDA, CDR2 SQIVND (reference sequence). This CDR3 spans 13 amino acids. V lost 3 bases and J lost 4, with 7 bases in between. CDR3 protein: CASSMTNYNEQFF. The CDR3 DNA reads as TGTGCCAGTAGTATGACTAATTACAATGAGCAGTTCTTC.

V gene TRBV6-4 combines with J gene TRBJ2-3; 10 bases are a match to TRBD2. CDR3 length: 16 amino acids. Germline CDR1 and CDR2: MRHNA and SNTAGT. Trimming cost V 0 bases and J 6 bases; bases outside gene matches: 6. The CDR3 loop reads CASSDSTAGGPDTQYF. CDR3 DNA sequence: TGTGCCAGCAGTGACTCGACAGCGGGAGGGCCCGATACGCAGTATTTT.

V and J are TRBV21-1 and TRBJ2-1; TRBD2 is taken as the D call from the table, unchecked against the DNA. TRBV21-1 is listed as a pseudogene. The CDR3 extends over 19 amino acids. The CDR3 DNA reads as TGTGCCAGCAGCAAAGTCATGGCTAGCGGGAGAAGGGCCTACAATGAGCAGTTCTTC. Its protein product is CASSKVMASGRRAYNEQFF.